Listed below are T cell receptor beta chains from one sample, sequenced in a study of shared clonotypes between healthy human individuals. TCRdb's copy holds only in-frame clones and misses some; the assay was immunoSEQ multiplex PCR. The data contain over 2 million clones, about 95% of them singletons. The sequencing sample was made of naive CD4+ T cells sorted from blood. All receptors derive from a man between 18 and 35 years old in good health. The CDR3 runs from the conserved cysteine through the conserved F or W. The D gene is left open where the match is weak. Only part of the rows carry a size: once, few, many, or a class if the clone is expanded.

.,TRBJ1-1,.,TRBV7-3,CASSLYGGNTEAFF,TGTGCCAGCAGCTTGTATGGGGGGAACACTGAAGCTTTCTTT
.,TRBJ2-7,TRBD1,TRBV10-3,CAISGTASSYEQYF,TGTGCCATCAGCGGGACAGCGAGCTCCTACGAGCAGTACTTC
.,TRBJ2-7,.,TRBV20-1,CSASRGEQYF,TGCAGTGCCAGTAGAGGCGAGCAGTACTTC
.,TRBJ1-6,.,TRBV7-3,CASSLIKNSPLHF,TGTGCCAGCAGCTTAATTAAGAATTCACCCCTCCACTTT
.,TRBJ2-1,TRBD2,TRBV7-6,CASSLGAGAHNEQFF,TGTGCCAGCAGCTTAGGAGCGGGGGCCCACAATGAGCAGTTCTTC
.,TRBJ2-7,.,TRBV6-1,CASSPGWGYEQYF,TGTGCCAGCAGCCCAGGGTGGGGGTACGAGCAGTACTTC
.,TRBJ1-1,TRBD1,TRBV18,CASSPNSGGGTEAFF,TGTGCCAGCTCACCAAATTCAGGGGGCGGAACTGAAGCTTTCTTT
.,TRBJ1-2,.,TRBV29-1,CSVGEEGYTF,TGCAGCGTGGGGGAGGAGGGCTACACCTTC
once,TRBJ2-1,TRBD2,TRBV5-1,CASREDSGTYNEQFF,TGCGCCAGCCGGGAGGATAGCGGGACCTACAATGAGCAGTTCTTC
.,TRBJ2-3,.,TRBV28,CASSLPGPKADTQYF,TGTGCCAGCAGTTTACCCGGGCCAAAAGCAGATACGCAGTATTTT
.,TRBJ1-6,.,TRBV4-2,CASSPVWGGDLNSPLHF,TGTGCCAGCAGCCCGGTCTGGGGGGGCGACCTCAATTCACCCCTCCACTTT
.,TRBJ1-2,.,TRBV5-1,CASSLTGGNYGYTF,TGCGCCAGCAGCTTGACAGGCGGTAACTATGGCTACACCTTC
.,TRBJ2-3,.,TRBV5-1,CASSRTTDTQYF,TGCGCCAGTTCGAGGACCACAGATACGCAGTATTTT
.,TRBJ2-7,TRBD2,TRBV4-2,CASSHKREGPYEQYF,TGTGCCAGCAGCCACAAAAGGGAGGGCCCCTACGAGCAGTACTTC
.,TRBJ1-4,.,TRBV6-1,CASSEDRLMRKLFF,TGTGCCAGCAGTGAAGACAGACTAATGAGGAAACTGTTTTTT
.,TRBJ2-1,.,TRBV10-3,CAISPSVSGNEQFF,TGTGCCATCAGCCCATCGGTCAGCGGTAATGAGCAGTTCTTC
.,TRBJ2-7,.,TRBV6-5,CASNRGGSPYEQYF,TGTGCCAGCAACCGAGGGGGGTCTCCCTACGAGCAGTACTTC
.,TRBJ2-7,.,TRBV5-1,CASSLGDSAIYEQYF,TGCGCCAGCAGCTTGGGGGACTCAGCCATCTACGAGCAGTACTTC
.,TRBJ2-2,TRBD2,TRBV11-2,CASSGRLAGVAGELFF,TGTGCCAGCAGCGGCAGACTAGCGGGAGTGGCCGGGGAGCTGTTTTTT
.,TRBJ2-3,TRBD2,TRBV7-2,CASSLGQRETPSTDTQYF,TGTGCCAGCAGCTTAGGCCAGCGGGAGACCCCTAGCACAGATACGCAGTATTTT
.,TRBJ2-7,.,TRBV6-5,CASSYSAVTYEQYF,TGTGCCAGCAGTTACTCGGCGGTGACCTACGAGCAGTACTTC
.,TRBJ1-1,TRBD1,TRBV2,CASRSDRGANTEAFF,TGTGCCAGCAGATCAGACAGGGGTGCGAACACTGAAGCTTTCTTT
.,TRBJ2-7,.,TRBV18,CASSPGYSGSYEQYF,TGTGCCAGCTCACCAGGGTATAGCGGTTCCTACGAGCAGTACTTC
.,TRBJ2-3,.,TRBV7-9,CASSRQGGGDTQYF,TGTGCCAGCAGCCGACAGGGAGGCGGGGATACGCAGTATTTT
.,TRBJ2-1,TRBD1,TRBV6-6,CASSPGQGGYNEQFF,TGTGCCAGCAGCCCGGGACAGGGAGGCTACAATGAGCAGTTCTTC
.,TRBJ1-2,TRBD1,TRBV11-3,CASSGGTDYGYTF,TGTGCCAGCAGCGGAGGGACAGACTATGGCTACACCTTC
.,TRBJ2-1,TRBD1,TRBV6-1,CASSEDPGGYHEQFF,TGTGCCAGCAGTGAAGACCCAGGGGGCTATCATGAGCAGTTCTTC
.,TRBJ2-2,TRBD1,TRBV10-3,CAISADRGPGELFF,TGTGCCATCAGTGCCGACAGGGGTCCCGGGGAGCTGTTTTTT
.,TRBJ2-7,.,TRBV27,CASTRKGGSYEQYF,TGTGCCAGCACCCGAAAAGGGGGTTCGTACGAGCAGTACTTC
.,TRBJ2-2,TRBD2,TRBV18,CASSRSGLAGGPFNTGELFF,TGTGCCAGCTCACGCTCCGGACTAGCGGGAGGGCCTTTTAACACCGGGGAGCTGTTTTTT
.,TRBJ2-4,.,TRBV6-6,CASSYSTADLGF,TGTGCCAGCAGTTACTCGACCGCTGACTTGGGTTTC
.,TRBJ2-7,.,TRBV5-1,CASSGSSGYEQYF,TGCGCCAGCAGCGGGAGTAGCGGCTACGAGCAGTACTTC
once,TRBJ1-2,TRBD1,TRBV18,CASSPIMGFRGGQGVYGYTF,TGTGCCAGCTCACCAATTATGGGATTTAGAGGGGGACAGGGCGTCTATGGCTACACCTTC
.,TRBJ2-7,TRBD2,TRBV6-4,CASTPGDTSGLTYEQYF,TGTGCCAGCACTCCCGGCGATACTAGCGGACTGACCTACGAGCAGTACTTC
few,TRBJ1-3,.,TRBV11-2,CASSAQGTGNTIYF,TGTGCCAGCAGCGCCCAGGGAACTGGAAACACCATATATTTT
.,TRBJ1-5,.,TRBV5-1,CASSLEGADQPQHF,TGCGCCAGCAGCTTGGAAGGGGCGGATCAGCCCCAGCATTTT
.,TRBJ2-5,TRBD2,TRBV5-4,CASRIGLAGSQETQYF,TGTGCCAGCAGGATTGGCCTAGCGGGCTCCCAAGAGACCCAGTACTTC
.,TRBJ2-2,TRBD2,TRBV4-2,CASSQEGLAGGVGELFF,TGTGCCAGCAGCCAAGAGGGACTAGCGGGGGGTGTCGGGGAGCTGTTTTTT
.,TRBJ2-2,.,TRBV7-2,CASSLSTGRYTGELFF,TGTGCCAGCAGCTTATCCACGGGAAGGTACACCGGGGAGCTGTTTTTT
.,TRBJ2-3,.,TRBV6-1,CASSEAGTYTDTQYF,TGTGCCAGCAGTGAAGCGGGCACCTACACAGATACGCAGTATTTT
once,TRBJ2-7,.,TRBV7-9,CASSLGQGTYEQYF,TGTGCCAGCAGCTTAGGGCAGGGGACCTACGAGCAGTACTTC
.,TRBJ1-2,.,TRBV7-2,CASSFGTNYGYTF,TGTGCCAGCAGCTTCGGGACAAACTATGGCTACACCTTC
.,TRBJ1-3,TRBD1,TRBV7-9,CASSIIPGQGDSGNTIYF,TGTGCCAGCAGCATAATCCCGGGACAGGGAGACTCTGGAAACACCATATATTTT
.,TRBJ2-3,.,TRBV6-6,CASTSITDTQYF,TGTGCCAGCACTTCTATCACAGATACGCAGTATTTT
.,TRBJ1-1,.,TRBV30,CAWSVRGAMNTEAFF,TGTGCCTGGAGTGTACGGGGGGCCATGAACACTGAAGCTTTCTTT
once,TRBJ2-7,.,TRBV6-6,CASSSPTHSSYEQYF,TGTGCCAGCAGCTCCCCGACACATAGCTCCTACGAGCAGTACTTC
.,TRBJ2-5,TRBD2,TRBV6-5,CASRPLAGGETQYF,TGTGCCAGCAGGCCTCTAGCGGGGGGAGAGACCCAGTACTTC
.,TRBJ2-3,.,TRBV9,CASSLRPGPLSADTQYF,TGTGCCAGCAGCTTGAGGCCGGGTCCCCTATCCGCAGATACGCAGTATTTT
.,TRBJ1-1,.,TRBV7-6,CASSFEGMGNTEAFF,TGTGCCAGCAGCTTTGAGGGGATGGGGAACACTGAAGCTTTCTTT
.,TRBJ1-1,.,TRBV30,CAWSVWGGEAFF,TGTGCCTGGAGTGTATGGGGGGGAGAAGCTTTCTTT
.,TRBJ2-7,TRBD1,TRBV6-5,CASRSDRGGSYEQYF,TGTGCCAGCAGGTCCGACAGGGGCGGCTCCTACGAGCAGTACTTC
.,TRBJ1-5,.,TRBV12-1,CASSLRSWRINQPQHF,TGTGCCAGCAGCTTGCGCTCGTGGCGGATTAATCAGCCCCAGCATTTT
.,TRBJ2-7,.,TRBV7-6,CASSLRTSLDEQYF,TGTGCCAGCAGCCTGCGGACTTCTCTAGACGAGCAGTACTTC
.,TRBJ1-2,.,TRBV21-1,CASSTRTGDDGYTF,TGTGCCAGCAGCACAAGGACAGGGGATGATGGCTACACCTTC
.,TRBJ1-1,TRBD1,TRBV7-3,CASSRDRDTEAFF,TGTGCCAGCAGCAGGGACAGAGACACTGAAGCTTTCTTT
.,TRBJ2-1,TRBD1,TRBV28,CASSLRDRLADEQFF,TGTGCCAGCAGTTTGCGGGACAGGTTGGCCGATGAGCAGTTCTTC
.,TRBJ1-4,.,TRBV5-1,CASSLDEVGVEKLFF,TGCGCCAGCAGCTTGGATGAGGTGGGGGTTGAAAAACTGTTTTTT
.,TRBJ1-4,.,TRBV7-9,CASRAGPQIKLFF,TGTGCCAGCAGGGCCGGGCCCCAAATTAAACTGTTTTTT
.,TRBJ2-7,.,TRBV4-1,CASRPTLLDEQYF,TGCGCCAGCAGGCCAACCCTCCTAGACGAGCAGTACTTC
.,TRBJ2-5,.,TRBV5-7,CASSLGVQRDQETQYF,TGTGCCAGCAGCTTGGGAGTACAGCGGGACCAAGAGACCCAGTACTTC